Following are 23 T cell receptor beta chains from one sample sequenced in a study of technical replicates of blood from a handful of donors. The table came from immunoSEQ multiplex PCR; TCRdb's copy has only in-frame clones and leaves some out. The table has tens of thousands of clones, around 96% seen once. Material for sequencing was T cells isolated from PBMCs. The receptor source for this set is a human donor in good health.

The chain is built from TRBV6-5 and TRBJ1-1; no firm D call. In germline, CDR1 is MNHEY, CDR2 SVGAGI. There are 14 residues in the CDR3. V lost 2 bases and J 1 base, leaving 8 bases between the germline ends. The CDR3: CASSYAQRNTEAFF. Written as DNA, the CDR3 is TGTGCCAGCAGTTACGCCCAGCGGAACACTGAAGCTTTCTTT.

The V call is TRBV28, the J call TRBJ1-3; D not resolved. Germline CDR1 MDHEN, CDR2 SYDVKM. V shed 2 bases and J shed 1 base, with 12 bases lying between them. The CDR3 extends over 16 amino acids. The CDR3 bases are TGTGCCAGCAGTTTAGAAATTCGCAGTTCTGGAAACACCATATATTTT. Translated: CASSLEIRSSGNTIYF.

This clone was found once. The chain joins TRBV9 to TRBJ1-1; D possibly corresponds to TRBD1 (6 bases). The germline CDR1 and CDR2 sequences are SGDLS and YYNGEE. V dropped 0 bases and J dropped 3 bases, with 12 bases sitting between them. The CDR3 length is 15 residues. Here the CDR3 reads CASSVVITGHTEAFF. The CDR3 DNA reads as TGTGCCAGCAGCGTAGTAATTACAGGGCACACTGAAGCTTTCTTT.

The CDR3 DNA reads TGCGCCAGCAGCCTTTACAGGGAGCGAGGGGAAAAACTGTTTTTT. This codes for CASSLYRERGEKLFF. The V gene is TRBV4-1, the J gene TRBJ1-4; tentative D call: TRBD1 (6 bases). The CDR3 totals 15 residues. Germline V lookup: CDR1 MGHRA, CDR2 YSYEKL. V shed 4 bases and J shed 8 bases, with 17 bases lying between them.

J is TRBJ1-5 and V is TRBV2; D is perhaps TRBD1 (6 bases). The germline V gene has CDR1 SNHLY and CDR2 FYNNEI. This CDR3 has 14 residues. V gave up 2 bases and J gave up 2 bases, with 7 bases separating them. The CDR3 sequence is CASSESGGNQPQHF. The CDR3 coding sequence is TGTGCCAGCAGTGAATCAGGGGGCAATCAGCCCCAGCATTTT.

J is TRBJ2-7 and V is TRBV7-9, with a possible D match to TRBD1 (5 bases). The CDR3 has 15 amino acids. Germline CDR1 reads SEHNR; CDR2 reads FQNEAQ (reference sequence). V was pared by 0 bases and J by 5 bases, with 14 bases between. CDR3 nucleotides: TGTGCCAGCAGCTTAGCGCTGGGGAACAGGAACGAGCAGTACTTC. Amino acids: CASSLALGNRNEQYF.

V gene TRBV28 combines with J gene TRBJ2-7, with 7 nucleotides matching TRBD1. The CDR3 contains 15 residues. The germline gives CDR1 MDHEN, CDR2 SYDVKM. J lost 2 bases, V lost 4 bases, and 8 bases had no gene match. CDR3 nucleotide sequence: TGTGCCAGCAGTTCGGGTCGGACAGGTACCTACGAGCAGTACTTC. Protein product: CASSSGRTGTYEQYF.

The rearrangement links TRBV29-1 to TRBJ1-4; 11 positions match TRBD1. From germline, CDR1 is SQVTM and CDR2 ANQGSEA. J gave up 8 bases and V 0 bases, and 11 bases lay outside the gene matches. The CDR3 is 17 residues long. CDR3 nucleotides: TGCAGCGTTGAAGATGAGAAGGGACAGGGGGTGGAGGAAAAACTGTTTTTT. This encodes CSVEDEKGQGVEEKLFF.

This chain uses TRBV9 with TRBJ1-3; 7 positions match TRBD1. Trimming took 7 bases from V and 4 from J; bases not matched to a gene: 14. CDR1 and CDR2 from the germline V gene are SGDLS and YYNGEE. The CDR3 sequence is 16 residues long. The CDR3 DNA reads as TGTGCCAGCTCCTCCTTAGACAGGGTGAAAGGAAACACCATATATTTT. Translated, it gives CASSSLDRVKGNTIYF.

V usage is TRBV19 and J usage is TRBJ1-1; TRBD1 is a possible D gene (6 bases). This CDR3 is built from 16 residues. V was pared by 6 bases and J by 0 bases, with 17 bases between. Germline CDR1 LNHDA, CDR2 SQIVND (reference sequence). The CDR3 DNA sequence: TGTGCCAGTAGCGGGGGGGCAGGGGCAATGAACACTGAAGCTTTCTTT. As protein: CASSGGAGAMNTEAFF.

The chain links TRBV29-1 to TRBJ2-7, with TRBD2 as a possible D gene (6 bases). This CDR3 is built from 13 residues. The germline V gene has CDR1 SQVTM and CDR2 ANQGSEA. V was pared by 7 bases and J by 2 bases, with 15 bases between. The CDR3 coding sequence is TGCAGCGCGCTGGTCTCGGGGGCCTACGAGCAGTACTTC. This gives the protein CSALVSGAYEQYF.

This clone was seen a handful of times. The chain links TRBV5-1 to TRBJ2-7, with 14 bases identical to TRBD2. The germline V gene encodes CDR1 SGHRS and CDR2 YFSETQ. The CDR3 runs 17 residues. Trimming removed 6 bases from V and 4 bases from J; junction bases left unmatched: 12. CDR3 nucleotides: TGCGCCAGCACCCTCTCCGGGACTAGCGGGAGTGGGTACGAGCAGTACTTC. Translating it yields CASTLSGTSGSGYEQYF.

V usage is TRBV6-6 and J usage is TRBJ1-2; 9 bases fit TRBD1. Germline CDR1 reads MNHNY; CDR2 reads SVGAGI (reference sequence). The CDR3 extends over 15 amino acids. Losses at the gene ends were 1 base for V and 6 bases for J; bases not matched to a gene: 6. The DNA for the CDR3 is TGTGCCAGCAGTTACTTGACAGGGGGTGACAATGGCTACACCTTC. It is translated as CASSYLTGGDNGYTF.

The gene calls are TRBV7-2 and TRBJ2-7; 16 nucleotides agree with TRBD2. The V gene's germline CDR1 is SGHTA and CDR2 FQGNSA. CDR3 length: 19 amino acids. Germline trimming cut 3 bases from V and 0 bases from J; bases unmatched to any gene: 8. The CDR3 reads CASSFRPGLAGGPSYEQYF. As DNA, the CDR3 is TGTGCCAGCAGCTTCCGTCCGGGACTAGCGGGAGGGCCCTCCTACGAGCAGTACTTC.

This sequence joins TRBV11-3 and TRBJ1-1; D remains ambiguous. Trimming pared 0 bases from V and 7 bases from J, leaving 6 bases between. Germline CDR1 is SGHNT and CDR2 is YENEEA. The CDR3 runs to 12 residues. The CDR3, as DNA: TGTGCCAGCAGCTTAGAGGTCAGTGAAGCTTTCTTT. Encoded protein: CASSLEVSEAFF.

The V and J genes are TRBV29-1 and TRBJ2-1; a weak D match, TRBD2 (6 bases). The V gene lost 8 bases and the J gene lost 5 bases, with 16 bases spanning the gap. The CDR3 has 13 residues. CDR1 is SQVTM, CDR2 ANQGSEA, per germline. The CDR3 sequence is CSLRRELDNEQFF. The CDR3 coding sequence is TGCAGCCTGAGGAGGGAGCTAGACAATGAGCAGTTCTTC.

The chain employs TRBV7-2 and TRBJ2-7, with 7 bases lining up with TRBD1. V was clipped by 0 bases and J by 5 bases; unmatched bases: 7. Germline V lookup: CDR1 SGHTA, CDR2 FQGNSA. This CDR3 contains 15 residues. CDR3 region: CASSLADREINEQYF. CDR3 nucleotide sequence: TGTGCCAGCAGCTTAGCAGACAGGGAGATCAACGAGCAGTACTTC.

V gene TRBV30 combines with J gene TRBJ2-7; D is possibly TRBD1 (7 bases). Trimming stripped 2 bases from V and 7 bases from J, with 9 bases between. This CDR3 is 11 amino acids long. CDR1 is GTSNPN and CDR2 is SVGIG in the germline V gene (reference sequence). The CDR3 coding sequence is TGTGCCTGGAGTTCAGGGGGGGAGCAGTACTTC. Its protein is CAWSSGGEQYF.

The chain couples TRBV6-5 to TRBJ2-5; 12 bases fit TRBD2. CDR1 and CDR2 (germline): MNHEY, SVGAGI. The CDR3 sequence is 14 residues long. Trimming at V came to 9 bases and at J to 4 bases, leaving 6 bases not matched to a gene. CDR3 region: CASNPGLAGETQYF. The CDR3, as DNA: TGTGCCAGTAACCCGGGACTAGCGGGAGAGACCCAGTACTTC.

The V and J genes are TRBV9 and TRBJ2-2; D remains ambiguous. CDR3 length equals 14 residues. Germline V CDR1 and CDR2: SGDLS, YYNGEE. V was pared by 0 bases and J by 2 bases, with 5 bases between. CDR3 region: CASSVELNTGELFF. CDR3 coding DNA: TGTGCCAGCAGCGTAGAACTAAACACCGGGGAGCTGTTTTTT.

The chain employs TRBV18 and TRBJ2-7, with 10 bases matching TRBD1. Germline-derived CDR1 and CDR2 are KGHSH and LQKENI. V shed 2 bases and J 6 bases; nucleotides not matched to a gene: 13. The CDR3 contains 17 residues. Here the CDR3 reads CASSPGAQTGGSGEQYF. CDR3 DNA sequence: TGTGCCAGCTCACCAGGTGCCCAGACAGGGGGCTCAGGCGAGCAGTACTTC.

As for this clone: Relative to the germline gene, one junction end is altered; a read error may explain this. The V call is TRBV18, the J call TRBJ2-7, with 11 positions matching TRBD2. Germline CDR1 reads KGHSH; CDR2 reads LQKENI. The CDR3 runs to 15 residues. The CDR3 DNA reads TGTGCCAGCTCTCCACCGGGACTAGCGGCCTACGAGCAGTACTTC. It is translated as CASSPPGLAAYEQYF.

The genes are TRBV6-5 and TRBJ1-2, with D perhaps TRBD1 (5 bases). The germline V and J ends were trimmed by 2 bases and 9 bases, with 19 bases remaining between them. Looked up from germline, CDR1 is MNHEY and CDR2 is SVGAGI. This CDR3 spans 15 amino acids. The CDR3 is CASSYTRTGDRSYTF. CDR3 sequence (DNA): TGTGCCAGCAGTTACACCCGAACGGGGGACCGGAGCTACACCTTC.